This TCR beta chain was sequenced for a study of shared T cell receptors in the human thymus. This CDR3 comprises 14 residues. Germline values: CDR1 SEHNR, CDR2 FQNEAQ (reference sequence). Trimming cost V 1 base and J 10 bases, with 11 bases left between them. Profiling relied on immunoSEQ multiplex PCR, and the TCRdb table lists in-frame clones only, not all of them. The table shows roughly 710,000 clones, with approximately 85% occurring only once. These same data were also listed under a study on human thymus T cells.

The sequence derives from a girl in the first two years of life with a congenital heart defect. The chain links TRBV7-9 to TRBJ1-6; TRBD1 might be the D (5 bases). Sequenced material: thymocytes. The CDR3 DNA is TGTGCCAGCAGCTTAGATAGTTACAGGTCACCCCTCCACTTT. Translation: CASSLDSYRSPLHF.